These 17 T cell receptor beta chains were all obtained from the same sample, sequenced in a study of CD8+ T cells in alopecia areata. Regarding treatment: oral pan-JAK inhibitor, 5-10 mg twice daily. Investigators isolated RNA and reverse transcribed it into cDNA to act as the sequencing template. Using immunoSEQ multiplex PCR, the repertoire was profiled, and TCRdb retains in-frame clones only, with some absent. The sample records roughly 110,000 clones, roughly three fifths being singletons. The specimen comprised CD8+ T cells sorted from blood, sampled at week 24, from a patient treated with tofacitinib. Source of these receptors: a human donor with alopecia areata.

The CDR3 sequence is CASGQLAVSTDTQYF. The CDR3 nucleotides read TGTGCCAGCGGCCAACTAGCGGTGAGCACAGATACGCAGTATTTT. This sequence joins TRBV7-8 and TRBJ2-3; 8 nucleotides match TRBD2. CDR1 and CDR2 (germline): SGHVS, FQNEAQ. The J segment lost 0 bases and the V segment lost 8 bases, leaving 7 bases of the junction unmatched. The CDR3 sequence is 15 residues long.

CDR3 coding DNA: TGTGCCAGCAGCCAAGACGACAGCTACGAGCAGTACTTC. It is translated as CASSQDDSYEQYF. The chain recombines TRBV4-2 with TRBJ2-7, with D possibly matching TRBD1 (5 bases). This CDR3 has 13 residues. The V end lost 0 bases, the J end lost 3 bases, and 6 bases lay between the germline ends. Germline CDR1 is LGHNA and CDR2 is YNFKEQ.

This chain links TRBV2 with TRBJ2-1, with TRBD2 as a possible D gene (6 bases). Germline assignment: CDR1 SNHLY and CDR2 FYNNEI. Trimming removed 5 bases from V and 3 bases from J, with 11 bases in between. This CDR3 is 14 amino acids long. CDR3 region: CASSNGSFYNEQFF. CDR3 sequence (DNA): TGTGCCAGCAGTAACGGGAGCTTCTACAATGAGCAGTTCTTC.

This clone appeared a few times. The V call is TRBV29-1, the J call TRBJ2-5, with a weak D call TRBD2 (7 bases). There are 15 residues in the CDR3. Germline CDR1 SQVTM, CDR2 ANQGSEA. Trimming left V 3 bases short and J 1 base short, with 15 bases between. The CDR3 spells CSVETRGAFQETQYF. The CDR3 region has the DNA TGCAGCGTTGAGACACGGGGGGCATTCCAAGAGACCCAGTACTTC.

This clone was seen more than once but under ten times. The chain joins TRBV13 to TRBJ2-1, with D possibly matching TRBD1 (6 bases). The V end lost 0 bases, the J end lost 6 bases, and 6 bases lay between the germline ends. This CDR3 spans 13 amino acids. Per germline, CDR1 PRHDT and CDR2 FYEKMQ (reference sequence). CDR3 sequence reads: CASSLGGGNEQFF. The CDR3 DNA reads as TGTGCCAGCAGCTTAGGAGGGGGCAATGAGCAGTTCTTC.

Within the sample, this clone is large. This chain connects TRBV7-9 to TRBJ1-4, with 9 bases identical to TRBD1. The CDR3 consists of 15 residues. After removal of 6 bases from V and 5 bases from J, the junction contained 7 bases not matched to a gene. Per germline, CDR1 SEHNR and CDR2 FQNEAQ (reference sequence). CDR3 protein: CASSHGTGKNEKLFF. DNA of the CDR3: TGTGCCAGCAGTCACGGGACAGGGAAAAATGAAAAACTGTTTTTT.

The chain combines TRBV7-4 with TRBJ2-2; no definite D call. Per germline, CDR1 SGHVT and CDR2 SQSDAQ. Trimming shortened V by 7 bases and J by 5 bases, and 11 bases separated the two germline ends. CDR3 length: 13 residues. The CDR3 region has the DNA TGTGCCAGCACCCTTCCGGGTACCGGGGAGCTGTTTTTT. It specifies CASTLPGTGELFF.

The V call is TRBV5-6, the J call TRBJ2-3; the match to TRBD1 covers 8 bases. The germline V gene has CDR1 SGHDT and CDR2 YYEEEE. Germline trimming cut 0 bases from V and 4 bases from J; bases unmatched to any gene: 7. The CDR3 is 16 residues long. The CDR3 DNA sequence: TGTGCCAGCAGCTTGGGAGGACAGGGTCGTGCAGATACGCAGTATTTT. It specifies CASSLGGQGRADTQYF.

V usage is TRBV7-8 and J usage is TRBJ2-3; D not resolved. Germline loops: CDR1 SGHVS, CDR2 FQNEAQ. Trimming cost V 6 bases and J 2 bases, with 12 bases left between them. CDR3 length: 14 residues. CDR3 protein: CASRRLGTTDTQYF. DNA of the CDR3: TGTGCCAGCAGACGGTTGGGTACCACAGATACGCAGTATTTT. The full variable domain, with the rest looked up from reference TRBV7-8 and TRBJ2-3, is GAGVSQSPRYKVAKRGQDVALRCDPISGHVSLFWYQQALGQGPEFLTYFQNEAQLDKSGLPSDRFFAERPEGSVSTLKIQRTQQEDSAVYLCASRRLGTTDTQYFGPGTRLTVL.

J is TRBJ2-7 and V is TRBV19; D is perhaps TRBD2 (5 bases). The CDR3 has 13 residues. Looked up from germline, CDR1 is LNHDA and CDR2 is SQIVND (reference sequence). Between the trimmed V and J ends, which lost 5 bases and 4 bases, there was a span of 12 bases. As DNA, the CDR3 is TGTGCCAGTAGTCCGGGGTCGGGGTACGAGCAGTACTTC. This translates into CASSPGSGYEQYF.

The CDR3 DNA follows: TGCGCCAGCAGCCACCGGGACGGAGCCTACGAGCAGTACTTC. It is translated as CASSHRDGAYEQYF. This chain uses TRBV5-1 with TRBJ2-7, with D possibly being TRBD1 or TRBD2 (5 bases each). Germline assignment: CDR1 SGHRS and CDR2 YFSETQ. The CDR3 is 14 residues long. Between the trimmed V and J ends, which lost 4 bases and 2 bases, there was a span of 13 bases.

This clone appeared a few times. The chain recombines TRBV7-2 with TRBJ2-7; D gene ambiguous. The germline V gene has CDR1 SGHTA and CDR2 FQGNSA. This CDR3 region has 12 residues. V lost 1 base and J 5 bases, leaving 6 bases between the germline ends. CDR3 bases: TGTGCCAGCAGCTTAGATCCCAACGAGCAGTACTTC. As protein: CASSLDPNEQYF.

The CDR3, as DNA: TGTGCCAGCAGTTCCCCCAGGGGAGGATCACCCCTCCACTTT. This encodes CASSSPRGGSPLHF. The rearrangement uses TRBV6-5 and TRBJ1-6, with D tentatively TRBD1 (6 bases). The CDR3 sequence is 14 residues long. Germline CDR1 MNHEY, CDR2 SVGAGI. The V and J ends lost 4 bases and 10 bases respectively, with 14 bases between them.

The chain has TRBV5-1 and TRBJ2-5; D unclear. This CDR3 contains 14 residues. Per germline, CDR1 SGHRS and CDR2 YFSETQ. V was pared by 4 bases and J by 0 bases, with 10 bases between. The CDR3 DNA is TGCGCCAGCAGCCTGGCTGGGTACCAAGAGACCCAGTACTTC. Translation: CASSLAGYQETQYF.

The V and J genes are TRBV6-1 and TRBJ1-4, with D hard to call. Germline CDR1 and CDR2: MNHNS and SASEGT. V dropped 2 bases and J dropped 8 bases, with 18 bases sitting between them. This CDR3 has 16 amino acids. The CDR3 is CASSELEGGEKEKLFF. DNA for the CDR3: TGTGCCAGCAGTGAATTAGAAGGTGGCGAAAAAGAAAAACTGTTTTTT.

The chain has TRBV5-6 and TRBJ2-2, with 11 positions matching TRBD1. The germline V gene encodes CDR1 SGHDT and CDR2 YYEEEE. J lost 4 bases, V lost 4 bases, and 0 bases had no gene match. The length of the CDR3 is 14 residues. The CDR3 DNA reads as TGTGCCAGCAGCGGGACAGGGGGCACCGGGGAGCTGTTTTTT. Its translation is CASSGTGGTGELFF.

V and J are TRBV9 and TRBJ2-4; a possible D gene is TRBD2 (5 bases). Per germline, CDR1 SGDLS and CDR2 YYNGEE. V lost 4 bases to trimming and J lost 3 bases, with 17 bases between them. CDR3 size: 16 residues. CDR3 nucleotide sequence: TGTGCCAGCAGCCCAAGGGCAGATGAGGGCAAAAACATTCAGTACTTC. Its translation is CASSPRADEGKNIQYF.